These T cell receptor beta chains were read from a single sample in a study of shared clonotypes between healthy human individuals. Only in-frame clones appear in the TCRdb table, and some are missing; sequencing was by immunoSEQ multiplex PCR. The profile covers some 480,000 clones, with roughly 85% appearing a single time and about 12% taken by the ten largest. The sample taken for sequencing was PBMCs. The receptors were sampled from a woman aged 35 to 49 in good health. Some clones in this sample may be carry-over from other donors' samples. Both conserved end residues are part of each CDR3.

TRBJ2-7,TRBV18,CASSPLRGQGINEQYF
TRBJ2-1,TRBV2,CASSSGHRSYNEQFF
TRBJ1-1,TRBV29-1,CSVEAKGATEAFF
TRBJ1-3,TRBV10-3,CAISDPTGTSLPGNTIYF
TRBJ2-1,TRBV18,CASSPVTRGGYNEQFF
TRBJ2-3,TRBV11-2,CASSLAPRDTQYF
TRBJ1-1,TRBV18,CASSPPVGQGGQDTEAFF
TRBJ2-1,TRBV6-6,CASRRPGLGGGFF
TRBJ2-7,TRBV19,CASSNPSGSSYEQYF
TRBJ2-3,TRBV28,CASRPRADTQYF
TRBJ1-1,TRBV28,CASRSWSDNTEAFF
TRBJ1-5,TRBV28,CATRLQGGNQPQHF
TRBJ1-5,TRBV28,CASSLGAYVQPQHF
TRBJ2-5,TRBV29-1,CSVEIRGEYQETQYF
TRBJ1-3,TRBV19,CASRQEGSGNTIYF
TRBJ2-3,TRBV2,CASSEGLGFYTDTQYF
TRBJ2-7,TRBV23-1,CASSQSIRDGLGLDEQYF
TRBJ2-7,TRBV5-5,CASSLQGARDDEQYF
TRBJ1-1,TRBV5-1,CASSLASGQGAFF
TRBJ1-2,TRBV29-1,CSGRTGGYDGYTF
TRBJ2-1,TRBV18,CASSPPRASGRYYNEQFF
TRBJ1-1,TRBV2,CASSLGPNTEAFF
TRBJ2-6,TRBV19,CASSMSSLGLSGANVLTF
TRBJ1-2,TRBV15,CATSRGGDGYGYTF
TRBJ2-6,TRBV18,CASSPWTGLSSGANVLTF
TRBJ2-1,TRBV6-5,CASSKTSYEQFF
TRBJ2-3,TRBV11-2,CASSFGLRTDTQYF
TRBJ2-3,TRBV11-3,CASSEGTSGSDTQYF
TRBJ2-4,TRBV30,CAWGAGSQNIQYF
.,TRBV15,CATSKGLAGVSYEQYF
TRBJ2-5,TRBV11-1,CASSAGLAGGRGRETQYF
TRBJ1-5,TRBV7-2,CASSSSGTGGGNQPQHF
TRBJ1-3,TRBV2,CASSRDQLRANTIYF
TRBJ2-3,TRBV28,CASSSDSFLSGFF
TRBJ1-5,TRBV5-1,CASSLGQPNQPQHF
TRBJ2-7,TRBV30,CAWLRGAGSYEQYF
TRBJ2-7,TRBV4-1,CASSARQGRFSYEQYF
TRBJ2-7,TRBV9,CAPSERNTYEQYF
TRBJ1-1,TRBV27,CASSNWRLDTEAFF
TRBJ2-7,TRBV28,CATWGQGNYEQYF
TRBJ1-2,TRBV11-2,CASSLAGGNGYTF
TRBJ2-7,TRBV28,CASSSGGTGKNEQYF
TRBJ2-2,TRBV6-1,CASSEDGLLLVTGELFF
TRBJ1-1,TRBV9,CASSARQGFDRSAFF
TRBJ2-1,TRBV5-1,CASSSAGPANEQFF
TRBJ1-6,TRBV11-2,CASSLEQAPYNSPLHF